This T cell receptor beta chain stems from a study of blood T cell repertoires in COVID-19. The CDR3 loop spans 13 amino acids. Germline V gene data show CDR1 as GTSNPN and CDR2 as SVGIG (reference sequence). The trim removed 8 bases at V and 4 bases at J, leaving 8 bases unmatched. Seattle enrolled patients during active infection and tracked them longitudinally. Libraries were prepared by immunoSEQ multiplex PCR; TCRdb keeps only in-frame clonotypes and omits some of them. The table shows about 200,000 clones, with more than 70% occurring only once. The V call is TRBV30, the J call TRBJ1-3; TRBD1 matches 7 bases. The TCR was taken from a man between 45 and 60 years old with COVID-19, enrolled during active disease. Sequencing input: peripheral blood. The CDR3 bases are TGTGCCCACGAGACAGGGTCAGGAAACACCATATATTTT. This codes for CAHETGSGNTIYF.